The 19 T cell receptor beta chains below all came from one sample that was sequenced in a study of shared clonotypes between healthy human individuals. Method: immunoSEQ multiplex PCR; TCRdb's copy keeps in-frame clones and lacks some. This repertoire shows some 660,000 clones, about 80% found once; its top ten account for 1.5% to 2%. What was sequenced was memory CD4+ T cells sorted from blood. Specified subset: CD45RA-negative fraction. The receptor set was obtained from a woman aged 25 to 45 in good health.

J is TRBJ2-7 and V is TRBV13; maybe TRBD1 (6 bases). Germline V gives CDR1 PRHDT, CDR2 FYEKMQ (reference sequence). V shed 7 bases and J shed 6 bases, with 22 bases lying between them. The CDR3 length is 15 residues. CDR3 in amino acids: CASIQGRTIGGEQYF. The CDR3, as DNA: TGTGCCAGCATTCAGGGGAGAACCATAGGAGGCGAGCAGTACTTC.

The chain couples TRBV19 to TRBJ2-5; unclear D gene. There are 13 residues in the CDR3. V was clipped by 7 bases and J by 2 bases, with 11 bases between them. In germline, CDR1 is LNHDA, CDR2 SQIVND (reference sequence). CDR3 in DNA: TGTGCCAGTAAACGGACGAAACAAGAGACCCAGTACTTC. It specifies CASKRTKQETQYF.

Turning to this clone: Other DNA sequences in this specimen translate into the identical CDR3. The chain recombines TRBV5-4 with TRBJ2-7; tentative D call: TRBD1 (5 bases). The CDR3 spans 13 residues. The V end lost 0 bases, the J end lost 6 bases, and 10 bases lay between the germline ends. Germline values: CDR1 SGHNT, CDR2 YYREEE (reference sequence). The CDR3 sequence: CASSLARGREQYF. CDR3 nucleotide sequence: TGTGCCAGCAGCTTGGCTAGGGGCCGCGAGCAGTACTTC.

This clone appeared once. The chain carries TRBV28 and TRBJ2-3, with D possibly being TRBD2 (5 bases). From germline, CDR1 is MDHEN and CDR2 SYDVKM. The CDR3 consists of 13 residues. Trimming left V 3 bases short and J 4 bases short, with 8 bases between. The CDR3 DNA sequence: TGTGCCAGCAGTTTTAGCGAGCCAGATACGCAGTATTTT. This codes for CASSFSEPDTQYF.

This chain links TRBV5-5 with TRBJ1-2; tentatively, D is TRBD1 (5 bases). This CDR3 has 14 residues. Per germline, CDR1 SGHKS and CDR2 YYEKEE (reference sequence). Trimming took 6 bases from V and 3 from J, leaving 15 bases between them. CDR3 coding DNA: TGTGCCAGCACCTCCGGGACGCGGGACTATGGCTACACCTTC. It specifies CASTSGTRDYGYTF.

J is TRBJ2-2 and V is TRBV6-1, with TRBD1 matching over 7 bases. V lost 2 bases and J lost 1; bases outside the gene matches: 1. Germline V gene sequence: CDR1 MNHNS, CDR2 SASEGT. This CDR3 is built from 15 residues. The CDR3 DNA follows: TGTGCCAGCAGTGAAAGACAGGGGAACACCGGGGAGCTGTTTTTT. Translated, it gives CASSERQGNTGELFF.

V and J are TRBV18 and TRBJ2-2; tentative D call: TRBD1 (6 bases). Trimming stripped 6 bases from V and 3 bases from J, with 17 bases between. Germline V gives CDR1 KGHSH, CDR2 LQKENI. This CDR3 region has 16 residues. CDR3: CASSLQGAGYTGELFF. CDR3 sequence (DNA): TGTGCCAGCTCCCTACAGGGAGCTGGGTACACCGGGGAGCTGTTTTTT.

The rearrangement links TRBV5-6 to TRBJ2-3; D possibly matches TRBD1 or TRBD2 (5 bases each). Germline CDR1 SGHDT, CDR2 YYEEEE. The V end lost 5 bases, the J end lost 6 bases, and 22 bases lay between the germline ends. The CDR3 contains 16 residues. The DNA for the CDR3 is TGTGCCAGCAGTACTGCCGGGACCGGTACCGGTGATACGCAGTATTTT. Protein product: CASSTAGTGTGDTQYF.

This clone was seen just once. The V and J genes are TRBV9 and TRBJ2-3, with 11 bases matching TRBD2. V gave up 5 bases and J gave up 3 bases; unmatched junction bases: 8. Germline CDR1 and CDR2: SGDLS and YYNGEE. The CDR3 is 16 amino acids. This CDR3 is CASSDLGTSGTDTQYF. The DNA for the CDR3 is TGTGCCAGCAGTGATCTGGGGACTAGCGGAACAGATACGCAGTATTTT.

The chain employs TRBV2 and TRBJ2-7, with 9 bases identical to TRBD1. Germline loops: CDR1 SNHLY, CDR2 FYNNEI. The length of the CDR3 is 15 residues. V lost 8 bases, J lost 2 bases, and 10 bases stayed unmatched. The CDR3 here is CASANPGTGTYEQYF. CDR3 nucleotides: TGTGCCAGCGCGAACCCCGGGACAGGGACCTACGAGCAGTACTTC.

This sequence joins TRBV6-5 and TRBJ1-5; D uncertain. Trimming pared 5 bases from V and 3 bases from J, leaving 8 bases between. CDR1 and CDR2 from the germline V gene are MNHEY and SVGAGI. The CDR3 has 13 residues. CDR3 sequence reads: CASSRDNNQPQHF. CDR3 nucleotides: TGTGCCAGCAGTCGAGACAACAATCAGCCCCAGCATTTT.

The CDR3 coding sequence is TGTGCCAGCAGCTTGGCAGGGGAGGTTGAAAAACTGTTTTTT. This sequence encodes CASSLAGEVEKLFF. The chain is built from TRBV5-4 and TRBJ1-4; possible D gene TRBD1, 6 bases. Trimming left V 0 bases short and J 7 bases short, with 10 bases between. This CDR3 is 14 amino acids long. Germline V lookup: CDR1 SGHNT, CDR2 YYREEE (reference sequence).

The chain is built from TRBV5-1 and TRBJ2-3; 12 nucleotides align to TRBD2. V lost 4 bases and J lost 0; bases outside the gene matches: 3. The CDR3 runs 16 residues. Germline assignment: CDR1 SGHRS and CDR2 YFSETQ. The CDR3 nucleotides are TGCGCCAGCAGCATAGGGACTAGCGGGAGCACAGATACGCAGTATTTT. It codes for CASSIGTSGSTDTQYF. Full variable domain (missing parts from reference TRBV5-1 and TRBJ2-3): KAGVTQTPRYLIKTRGQQVTLSCSPISGHRSVSWYQQTPGQGLQFLFEYFSETQRNKGNFPGRFSGRQFSNSRSEMNVSTLELGDSALYLCASSIGTSGSTDTQYFGPGTRLTVL.

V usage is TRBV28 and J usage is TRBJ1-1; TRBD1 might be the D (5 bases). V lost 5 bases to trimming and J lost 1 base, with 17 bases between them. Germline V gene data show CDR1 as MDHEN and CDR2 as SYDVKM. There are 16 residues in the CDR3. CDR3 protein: CASSLWGGAENTEAFF. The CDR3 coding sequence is TGTGCCAGCAGTCTGTGGGGGGGAGCGGAGAACACTGAAGCTTTCTTT.

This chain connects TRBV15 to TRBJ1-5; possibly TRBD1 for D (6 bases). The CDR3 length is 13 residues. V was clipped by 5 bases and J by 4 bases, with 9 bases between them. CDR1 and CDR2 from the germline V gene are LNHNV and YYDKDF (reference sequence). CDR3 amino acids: CATSGQGNQPQHF. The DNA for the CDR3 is TGTGCCACCAGCGGGCAGGGGAATCAGCCCCAGCATTTT.

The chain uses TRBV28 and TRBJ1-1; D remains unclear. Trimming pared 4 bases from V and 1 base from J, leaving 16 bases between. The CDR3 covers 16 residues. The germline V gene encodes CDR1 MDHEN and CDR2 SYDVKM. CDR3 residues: CASSSPLWGRNTEAFF. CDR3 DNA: TGTGCCAGCAGTTCACCCCTTTGGGGTAGGAACACTGAAGCTTTCTTT.

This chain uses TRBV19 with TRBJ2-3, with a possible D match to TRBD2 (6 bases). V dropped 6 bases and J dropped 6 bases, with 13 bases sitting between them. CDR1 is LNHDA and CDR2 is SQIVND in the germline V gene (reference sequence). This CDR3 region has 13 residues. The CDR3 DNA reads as TGTGCCAGTAGGATTAGCGGAGGGGATACGCAGTATTTT. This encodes CASRISGGDTQYF.

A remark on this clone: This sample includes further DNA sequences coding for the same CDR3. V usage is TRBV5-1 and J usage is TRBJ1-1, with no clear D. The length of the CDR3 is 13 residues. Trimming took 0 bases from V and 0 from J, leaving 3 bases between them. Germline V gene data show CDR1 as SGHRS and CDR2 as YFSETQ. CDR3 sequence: CASSLELNTEAFF. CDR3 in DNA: TGCGCCAGCAGCTTGGAATTGAACACTGAAGCTTTCTTT.

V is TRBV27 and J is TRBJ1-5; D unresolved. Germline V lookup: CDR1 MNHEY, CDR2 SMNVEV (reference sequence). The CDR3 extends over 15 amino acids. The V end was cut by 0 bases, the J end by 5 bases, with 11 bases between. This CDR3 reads CASSLSGGRDQPQHF. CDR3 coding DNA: TGTGCCAGCAGTTTATCAGGAGGGAGGGATCAGCCCCAGCATTTT.